This is a list of T cell receptor beta chains from one sample in a study of shared clonotypes between healthy human individuals. TCRdb keeps only in-frame clones here, not all; method: immunoSEQ multiplex PCR. Here the sample spans millions of clones, roughly nine tenths being singletons. Specimen: naive CD4+ T cells sorted from blood. The receptor set was obtained from a young man in good health. Both conserved end residues are part of each CDR3. D genes are given only for firm matches. A row's size may be missing; if present it is once, few, many or a size class.

j_gene: TRBJ1-2
d_gene: TRBD1
abundance: NA
len: 14
v_gene: TRBV28
CDR3nt: TGTGCCGCGGCACCCCTGGACAGGCCCAATGGCTACACCTTC
CDR3aa: CAAAPLDRPNGYTF

j_gene: TRBJ2-1
d_gene: NA
abundance: NA
len: 15
v_gene: TRBV5-1
CDR3nt: TGCGCCAGCAGCTTGGCCGGAGGTCCTGGAGAATCGCAGTTCTTC
CDR3aa: CASSLAGGPGESQFF

j_gene: TRBJ1-2
d_gene: NA
abundance: NA
len: 15
v_gene: TRBV19
CDR3nt: TGTGCCAGTAGTATATTCCGGCAGGGGACTTATGGCTACACCTTC
CDR3aa: CASSIFRQGTYGYTF

j_gene: TRBJ2-7
d_gene: NA
abundance: NA
len: 14
v_gene: TRBV6-1
CDR3nt: TGTGCCAGCAGTGCTCGCCCAGGCTACTACGAGCAGTACTTC
CDR3aa: CASSARPGYYEQYF

j_gene: TRBJ1-3
d_gene: NA
abundance: NA
len: 15
v_gene: TRBV28
CDR3nt: TGTGCCAGCAGGGGACAAAGCGGACTTGGAAACACCATATATTTT
CDR3aa: CASRGQSGLGNTIYF

j_gene: TRBJ2-7
d_gene: NA
abundance: NA
len: 12
v_gene: TRBV6-1
CDR3nt: TGTGCCAGCAGTGAGGGAGGCTACGAGCAGTACTTC
CDR3aa: CASSEGGYEQYF

j_gene: TRBJ2-2
d_gene: TRBD2
abundance: NA
len: 15
v_gene: TRBV10-3
CDR3nt: TGTGCCATACCTCCGCGGGGGGAAAACACCGGGGAGCCGTTTTTT
CDR3aa: CAIPPRGENTGEPFF

j_gene: TRBJ2-7
d_gene: TRBD2
abundance: NA
len: 14
v_gene: TRBV4-1
CDR3nt: TGCGCCAGCAGCCGGAGCGGGAGAGACTACGAGCAGTACTTC
CDR3aa: CASSRSGRDYEQYF

j_gene: TRBJ1-3
d_gene: TRBD1
abundance: NA
len: 15
v_gene: TRBV7-6
CDR3nt: TGTGCCAGCAGCTTACAGGGGGCGGGTGGAAACACCATATATTTT
CDR3aa: CASSLQGAGGNTIYF

j_gene: TRBJ2-6
d_gene: NA
abundance: once
len: 15
v_gene: TRBV2
CDR3nt: TGTGCCAGCAGTGAATCAGGGGTGGGGGCCAACGTCCTGACTTTC
CDR3aa: CASSESGVGANVLTF

j_gene: TRBJ2-7
d_gene: NA
abundance: NA
len: 16
v_gene: TRBV5-6
CDR3nt: TGTGCCAGCAGTTTTGCGAAGGGGTTCTACTCCTACGAGCAGTACTTC
CDR3aa: CASSFAKGFYSYEQYF

j_gene: TRBJ1-6
d_gene: NA
abundance: NA
len: 15
v_gene: TRBV6-6
CDR3nt: TGTGCCAGCAGTTCCCCGGGACGGAGTAATTCACCCCTCCACTTT
CDR3aa: CASSSPGRSNSPLHF

j_gene: TRBJ2-2
d_gene: TRBD2
abundance: NA
len: 16
v_gene: TRBV27
CDR3nt: TGTGCCAGCATTTATTCCCGGGGACTATTTACCGGGGAGCTGTTTTTT
CDR3aa: CASIYSRGLFTGELFF

j_gene: TRBJ2-1
d_gene: NA
abundance: NA
len: 13
v_gene: TRBV5-1
CDR3nt: TGCGCCAGCAGCTTGGCCGTGGTCAATGAGCAGTTCTTC
CDR3aa: CASSLAVVNEQFF

j_gene: TRBJ1-3
d_gene: NA
abundance: NA
len: 13
v_gene: TRBV6-6
CDR3nt: TGTGCCGCTATCGGCAGGGTTGGAAACACCATATATTTT
CDR3aa: CAAIGRVGNTIYF

j_gene: TRBJ2-5
d_gene: NA
abundance: NA
len: 13
v_gene: TRBV5-6
CDR3nt: TGTGCCAGCAGCTTGCCGGTAACAGAGACCCAGTACTTC
CDR3aa: CASSLPVTETQYF

j_gene: TRBJ1-3
d_gene: NA
abundance: NA
len: 16
v_gene: TRBV6-5
CDR3nt: TGTGCCAGCAGTTACTCGACAAGATTTGCTGGAAACACCATATATTTT
CDR3aa: CASSYSTRFAGNTIYF

j_gene: TRBJ2-5
d_gene: TRBD2
abundance: NA
len: 16
v_gene: TRBV5-4
CDR3nt: TGTGCCAGCAGCTGGGGGACTAGCGGGGGTCAAGAGTCCCAGTACTTC
CDR3aa: CASSWGTSGGQESQYF

j_gene: TRBJ1-4
d_gene: NA
abundance: NA
len: 11
v_gene: TRBV10-3
CDR3nt: TGTGCCATCAGTGAGTCAGGAAAACTGTTTTTT
CDR3aa: CAISESGKLFF

j_gene: TRBJ1-2
d_gene: NA
abundance: NA
len: 15
v_gene: TRBV10-3
CDR3nt: TGTGCCATCAGTGAGTCGACCGCAGGGAACTATGACTACACCTTC
CDR3aa: CAISESTAGNYDYTF

j_gene: TRBJ2-7
d_gene: TRBD2
abundance: NA
len: 16
v_gene: TRBV4-1
CDR3nt: TGCGCCAGCAGCCGGGTCGGACTAGCGGATTCCTACGAGCAGTACTTC
CDR3aa: CASSRVGLADSYEQYF

j_gene: TRBJ2-4
d_gene: NA
abundance: once
len: 16
v_gene: TRBV21-1
CDR3nt: TGTGCCAGCAGCATTTACAGGGGCATAGCCAAAAACATTCAGTACTTC
CDR3aa: CASSIYRGIAKNIQYF

j_gene: TRBJ2-1
d_gene: NA
abundance: NA
len: 16
v_gene: TRBV4-3
CDR3nt: TGCGCCAGCAGCCAAGATCGCGGGGGCCTAGCCAATGAGCAGTTCTTC
CDR3aa: CASSQDRGGLANEQFF

j_gene: TRBJ2-2
d_gene: NA
abundance: NA
len: 16
v_gene: TRBV4-3
CDR3nt: TGCGCCAGCAGCCAAGCTTCATGGATGAACACCGGGGAGCTGTTTTTT
CDR3aa: CASSQASWMNTGELFF

j_gene: TRBJ2-3
d_gene: NA
abundance: NA
len: 12
v_gene: TRBV30
CDR3nt: TGTGCCTGGAGTGCCGGGCAGAATACGCAGTATTTT
CDR3aa: CAWSAGQNTQYF

j_gene: TRBJ2-7
d_gene: NA
abundance: NA
len: 13
v_gene: TRBV19
CDR3nt: TGTGCCAGTAGTATAGTATCCGGGAACGAGCAGTACTTC
CDR3aa: CASSIVSGNEQYF

j_gene: TRBJ1-5
d_gene: NA
abundance: few
len: 15
v_gene: TRBV30
CDR3nt: TGTGCCTGGAGTGTTGGTGAATATAGCAATCAGCCCCAGCATTTT
CDR3aa: CAWSVGEYSNQPQHF

j_gene: TRBJ1-1
d_gene: NA
abundance: NA
len: 13
v_gene: TRBV28
CDR3nt: TGTGCCAGCAGACGGGACAAGAACACTGAAGCTTTCTTT
CDR3aa: CASRRDKNTEAFF

j_gene: TRBJ1-1
d_gene: NA
abundance: NA
len: 13
v_gene: TRBV6-5
CDR3nt: TGTGCCAGCAGTTACTCCACGGGGACTGAAGCTTTCTTT
CDR3aa: CASSYSTGTEAFF

j_gene: TRBJ2-1
d_gene: TRBD2
abundance: NA
len: 16
v_gene: TRBV5-1
CDR3nt: TGCGCCAGCAGCTTGGTCACTAGCGGGACGTACAATGAGCAGTTCTTC
CDR3aa: CASSLVTSGTYNEQFF

j_gene: TRBJ2-5
d_gene: TRBD1
abundance: NA
len: 15
v_gene: TRBV6-1
CDR3nt: TGTGCCAGCAGGCTTGGACAGGGGTCCCAAGAGACCCAGTACTTC
CDR3aa: CASRLGQGSQETQYF

j_gene: TRBJ2-7
d_gene: NA
abundance: NA
len: 11
v_gene: TRBV25-1
CDR3nt: TGTGCCAGCTCGGGAACCTACGAGCAGTACTTC
CDR3aa: CASSGTYEQYF

j_gene: TRBJ2-7
d_gene: NA
abundance: NA
len: 13
v_gene: TRBV7-9
CDR3nt: TGTGCCAGCAGCTTAGGAGGGGCCCACGAGCAGTACTTC
CDR3aa: CASSLGGAHEQYF

j_gene: TRBJ1-6
d_gene: NA
abundance: NA
len: 16
v_gene: TRBV16
CDR3nt: TGTGCCAGCAGCCGCTCCTCGGGTTCCTATAATTCACCCCTCCACTTT
CDR3aa: CASSRSSGSYNSPLHF

j_gene: TRBJ1-6
d_gene: NA
abundance: NA
len: 15
v_gene: TRBV28
CDR3nt: TGTGCCAGCAGTTTTTCGGCAGGGGAAAATTCACCCCTCCACTTT
CDR3aa: CASSFSAGENSPLHF

j_gene: TRBJ1-1
d_gene: NA
abundance: few
len: 15
v_gene: TRBV4-3
CDR3nt: TGCGCCAGCAGCCAAGCTAGGACATCTAACACTGAAGCTTTCTTT
CDR3aa: CASSQARTSNTEAFF

j_gene: TRBJ2-7
d_gene: NA
abundance: NA
len: 13
v_gene: TRBV6-5
CDR3nt: TGTGCCAGCAGTTATTCCGGCTCATACGAGCAGTACTTC
CDR3aa: CASSYSGSYEQYF

j_gene: TRBJ1-5
d_gene: NA
abundance: NA
len: 13
v_gene: TRBV5-8
CDR3nt: TGTGCCAGCAGCTACGACCCGAATCAGCCCCAGCATTTT
CDR3aa: CASSYDPNQPQHF

j_gene: TRBJ2-7
d_gene: NA
abundance: NA
len: 16
v_gene: TRBV25-1
CDR3nt: TGTGCCAGCAGTGTCCTATCCGGGACCGCAGTAAGGGAGCAGTACTTC
CDR3aa: CASSVLSGTAVREQYF

j_gene: TRBJ2-3
d_gene: TRBD2
abundance: NA
len: 17
v_gene: TRBV10-3
CDR3nt: TGTGCCATCAGTGAGTCGATACATGGGACTAGAGAAGATACGCAGTATTTT
CDR3aa: CAISESIHGTREDTQYF